This TCR beta chain stems from a study of regulatory T cells in long-lasting Graves disease. Germline CDR1 reads MDHEN; CDR2 reads SYDVKM. The length of the CDR3 is 14 residues. Losses at the gene ends were 6 bases for V and 1 base for J; bases not matched to a gene: 5. Of note for this clonotype: Its antigen is unknown. A much more abundant neighbour one base away suggests this may be a read error. The conserved phenylalanine or tryptophan is not found at the CDR3 terminus, so this likely reflects a read error.

Time point given: persistent/refractory GD, antithyroid drugs over 5 years with positive TRAb. From RNA extracted from PBMCs, the TCR library was made. Doctors identified Graves' disease using the American Thyroid Association guidelines. General observations from the study: Exclusively peripheral blood, rather than thyroid tissue, was studied.

Arm-PCR with iRepertoire HTBI primers amplified the CDR3 regions for these TCR beta libraries. TCRdb independently ran MiXCR on the multiplex PCR reads; one entry per CDR3 protein. Here the sample spans fewer than 550,000 distinct CDR3 sequences, 20% to 25% being singletons. The chain recombines TRBV28 with TRBJ1-1, with 7 positions matching TRBD1. The sequence was obtained from a female donor with Graves disease. The sequencing here drew on peripheral blood mononuclear cells (PBMCs), taken when the disease was refractory, from a patient treated with antithyroid drugs. CDR3 bases: TGTGCCAGCAGCATTACAGGGGAGAACACTGAAGCTTTCTCT. This encodes CASSITGENTEAFS.